Each of the 32 T cell receptor beta chains below was sequenced from the same sample in a study of Ad26.COV2.S vaccination and SARS-CoV-2 variants. The treatment is: approximately 18 received Ad26.COV2.S at low or high dose, single or two shots; 5 received placebo; per-sample allocation not given. Material that was analyzed had been drawn on day 63 after the first vaccine or placebo injection. Produced via immunoSEQ multiplex PCR; TCRdb's table is partial and in-frame only. The sample contains approximately 410,000 clones, approximately 90% of which appear only once. The sample was peripheral blood, taken in a trial of Ad26.COV2.S vaccine versus placebo. Receptor source: a person aged 18-65 years who received the Ad26.COV2.S COVID-19 vaccine or a placebo.

The V and J genes are TRBV2 and TRBJ2-6; D not resolved. The CDR3 length is 14 residues. The V end lost 7 bases, the J end lost 1 base, and 8 bases lay between the germline ends. Germline-derived CDR1 and CDR2 are SNHLY and FYNNEI. The CDR3 bases are TGTGCCAGCAAAGAGAGGTCTGGGGCCAACGTCCTGACTTTC. The encoded protein is CASKERSGANVLTF.

The CDR3 is CASSLVGTGQYNSPLHF. For the CDR3, the DNA is TGTGCCAGCAGCTTAGTCGGAACGGGCCAGTATAATTCACCCCTCCACTTT. The chain has TRBV7-9 and TRBJ1-6; no clear D. Germline assignment: CDR1 SEHNR and CDR2 FQNEAQ (reference sequence). The CDR3 is 17 amino acids. The V end was cut by 1 base, the J end by 4 bases, with 14 bases between.

V and J are TRBV5-6 and TRBJ1-1; TRBD1 agrees at 9 bases. This CDR3 is built from 14 residues. In germline, CDR1 is SGHDT, CDR2 YYEEEE. V shed 0 bases and J 6 bases; nucleotides not matched to a gene: 3. CDR3 bases: TGTGCCAGCAGCTTGGGGACAGGGGTCGCTGAAGCTTTCTTT. Residues: CASSLGTGVAEAFF. The complete variable domain, with remaining parts taken from reference TRBV5-6 and TRBJ1-1, reads DAGVTQSPTHLIKTRGQQVTLRCSPKSGHDTVSWYQQALGQGPQFIFQYYEEEERQRGNFPDRFSGHQFPNYSSELNVNALLLGDSALYLCASSLGTGVAEAFFGQGTRLTVV.

The chain carries TRBV6-6 and TRBJ1-2; TRBD1 agrees at 7 bases. Germline V CDR1 and CDR2: MNHNY, SVGAGI (reference sequence). J gave up 0 bases and V 5 bases, and 6 bases lay outside the gene matches. The CDR3 contains 15 residues. The CDR3 region has the DNA TGTGCCAGCAGTACCCCGACAGGGACTAACTATGGCTACACCTTC. The encoded protein is CASSTPTGTNYGYTF.

The chain is built from TRBV4-1 and TRBJ2-6; weak D call: TRBD1 (6 bases). Germline V gene lookup returns CDR1 MGHRA and CDR2 YSYEKL. The CDR3 has 16 residues. The V end was cut by 0 bases, the J end by 4 bases, with 10 bases between. CDR3 sequence (DNA): TGCGCCAGCAGCCAAGATACAGGGACGGGGGCCAACGTCCTGACTTTC. It yields the protein CASSQDTGTGANVLTF.

V gene TRBV27 combines with J gene TRBJ1-6; the D is unclear. Germline CDR1 and CDR2: MNHEY and SMNVEV (reference sequence). CDR3 length: 13 residues. V was shortened by 2 bases and J by 11 bases, with 10 bases between the two germline ends. This CDR3 is CASSLVAATPLHF. CDR3 DNA sequence: TGTGCCAGCAGTTTAGTGGCAGCAACACCCCTCCACTTT.

The table lists this clone with a few counts. The V call is TRBV19, the J call TRBJ1-2; D not resolved. CDR3 length: 15 amino acids. The germline CDR1 and CDR2 sequences are LNHDA and SQIVND (reference sequence). V was pared by 4 bases and J by 4 bases, with 16 bases between. The CDR3 protein is CASSNLDKDLYGYTF. CDR3 coding DNA: TGTGCCAGTAGTAACCTCGATAAAGACCTCTATGGCTACACCTTC.

The V and J genes are TRBV7-8 and TRBJ1-5, with 8 bases matching TRBD1. The CDR3 runs to 19 residues. Trimming cost V 5 bases and J 6 bases; bases outside gene matches: 21. The germline V gene has CDR1 SGHVS and CDR2 FQNEAQ. CDR3 coding DNA: TGTGCCAGCAGCCCCCGGACAGGGTCTCATAATCTACTCGGTCAGCCCCAGCATTTT. This codes for CASSPRTGSHNLLGQPQHF.

The chain is built from TRBV5-1 and TRBJ1-1; 8 bases match TRBD1. With 4 bases clipped from V and 3 bases from J, the junction kept 14 bases outside the gene matches. Germline-derived CDR1 and CDR2 are SGHRS and YFSETQ. The CDR3 is made up of 17 amino acids. CDR3 amino acids: CASSLVPSGGQDTEAFF. The CDR3 DNA follows: TGCGCCAGCAGCCTGGTCCCCTCGGGGGGACAGGACACTGAAGCTTTCTTT. Drawing the rest from reference TRBV5-1 and TRBJ1-1, the complete variable domain is KAGVTQTPRYLIKTRGQQVTLSCSPISGHRSVSWYQQTPGQGLQFLFEYFSETQRNKGNFPGRFSGRQFSNSRSEMNVSTLELGDSALYLCASSLVPSGGQDTEAFFGQGTRLTVV.

This chain joins TRBV7-2 and TRBJ1-1, with TRBD1 identical over 8 bases. V was pared by 6 bases and J by 3 bases, with 6 bases of the junction left unmatched. CDR1 and CDR2 (germline): SGHTA, FQGNSA. This CDR3 comprises 14 residues. The CDR3 spells CASRLLDRDTEAFF. CDR3 sequence (DNA): TGTGCCAGCAGGCTCTTGGACAGGGACACTGAAGCTTTCTTT. The variable domain in full, with the rest retrieved from reference TRBV7-2 and TRBJ1-1, is GAGVSQSPSNKVTEKGKDVELRCDPISGHTALYWYRQSLGQGLEFLIYFQGNSAPDKSGLPSDRFSAERTGGSVSTLTIQRTQQEDSAVYLCASRLLDRDTEAFFGQGTRLTVV.

This clone was detected only once. The rearrangement uses TRBV30 and TRBJ1-5; D remains ambiguous. CDR1 and CDR2 (germline): GTSNPN, SVGIG (reference sequence). Trimming pared 8 bases from V and 12 bases from J, leaving 17 bases between. The CDR3 sequence is 11 residues long. CDR3 in amino acids: CALLGPTLQHF. The DNA for the CDR3 is TGTGCCCTTTTAGGACCAACGCTCCAGCATTTT.

This clone was counted a single time. This chain links TRBV6-1 with TRBJ1-1; 7 bases align to TRBD1. J gave up 13 bases and V 1 base, and 12 bases lay outside the gene matches. Germline V gene lookup returns CDR1 MNHNS and CDR2 SASEGT. The CDR3 spans 14 residues. This chain's CDR3 is CASSEVGGSDRFFF. The CDR3 DNA sequence: TGTGCCAGCAGTGAAGTCGGAGGTTCGGACAGGTTTTTCTTT.

The chain recombines TRBV15 with TRBJ2-5, with 10 bases that match TRBD2. This CDR3 has 16 amino acids. Trimming cost V 3 bases and J 7 bases; bases outside gene matches: 11. The germline gives CDR1 LNHNV, CDR2 YYDKDF (reference sequence). The CDR3 protein is CATSRIAGGPPGTQYF. CDR3 in DNA: TGTGCCACCAGCAGGATAGCGGGGGGACCGCCGGGGACCCAGTACTTC.

The genes are TRBV6-2 or TRBV6-3 and TRBJ2-3; D perhaps matches TRBD2 (6 bases). Trimming cost V 3 bases and J 10 bases, with 11 bases left between them. The CDR3 runs 12 residues. Germline-derived CDR1 and CDR2 are MNHEY and SVGEGT. CDR3 sequence: CASSYSTSAQYF. The CDR3 DNA follows: TGTGCCAGCAGTTATTCGACTAGTGCGCAGTATTTT.

CDR3 coding DNA: TGCAGCGTTGATGTCCAGAACACCGGGGAGCTGTTTTTT. Translation: CSVDVQNTGELFF. The V and J genes are TRBV29-1 and TRBJ2-2; D unresolved. Germline loops: CDR1 SQVTM, CDR2 ANQGSEA. The CDR3 totals 13 residues. Trimming removed 3 bases at V and 1 base at J, with 6 bases between.

The chain couples TRBV19 to TRBJ1-5; maybe TRBD1 (5 bases). Looked up from germline, CDR1 is LNHDA and CDR2 is SQIVND (reference sequence). This CDR3 is 20 amino acids long. Trimming took off 5 bases at V and 1 base at J, with 27 bases between the two ends. The CDR3 spells CASSLRRPGRRGVSNQPQHF. The CDR3 coding sequence is TGTGCCAGTAGTCTAAGGAGGCCGGGACGGAGGGGCGTAAGCAATCAGCCCCAGCATTTT.

The V and J genes are TRBV10-3 and TRBJ1-1; D possibly corresponds to TRBD1 (5 bases). This CDR3 is built from 14 residues. Germline loops: CDR1 ENHRY, CDR2 SYGVKD. The V end lost 2 bases, the J end lost 5 bases, and 12 bases lay between the germline ends. CDR3 nucleotides: TGTGCCATCAGTGAGGAGGGGAGGAAAACTGAAGCTTTCTTT. It translates to CAISEEGRKTEAFF.

The CDR3 loop reads CASRQGANFYNSPLHF. The CDR3 DNA sequence: TGTGCCAGTAGACAGGGAGCCAACTTCTATAATTCACCCCTCCACTTT. The gene calls are TRBV2 and TRBJ1-6; 7 bases fit TRBD1. There are 16 residues in the CDR3. With V trimmed by 9 bases and J by 3 bases, 11 bases remained unmatched. Germline V gene lookup returns CDR1 SNHLY and CDR2 FYNNEI.

The chain recombines TRBV6-5 with TRBJ1-1; 8 nucleotides align to TRBD1. With V trimmed by 5 bases and J by 1 base, 3 bases remained unmatched. The CDR3 is 14 residues long. The V gene's germline CDR1 is MNHEY and CDR2 SVGAGI. Written as DNA, the CDR3 is TGTGCCAGCAGTCCCGACAGGGGGAACACTGAAGCTTTCTTT. Residues: CASSPDRGNTEAFF.

The chain uses TRBV7-2 and TRBJ2-1; 10 bases are shared with TRBD2. After removal of 2 bases from V and 3 bases from J, the junction contained 4 bases not matched to a gene. Germline assignment: CDR1 SGHTA and CDR2 FQGNSA. The CDR3 totals 16 residues. The CDR3 DNA reads TGTGCCAGCAGCTTATCCGGGACTAGCGTCTACAATGAGCAGTTCTTC. This gives the protein CASSLSGTSVYNEQFF.

The rearrangement uses TRBV7-6 and TRBJ2-1, with 12 bases lining up with TRBD1. Germline CDR1 SGHVS, CDR2 FNYEAQ. The CDR3 is made up of 16 amino acids. V trimming: 5 bases; J trimming: 7 bases; junction bases outside the gene matches: 9. The CDR3 DNA is TGTGCCAGCAGCCAAAGAGGGACAGGGGGCCTGAATGAGCAGTTCTTC. Protein product: CASSQRGTGGLNEQFF.

This rearrangement joins TRBV7-3 to TRBJ2-1; TRBD2 matches 8 bases. CDR3 length equals 16 residues. CDR1 and CDR2 (germline): SGHTA, FQGTGA. The V segment lost 0 bases and the J segment 4 bases; nucleotides outside the gene matches: 5. The CDR3 bases are TGTGCCAGCAGCTTAACCCCAGCGGGAGATTACAATGAGCAGTTCTTC. Protein product: CASSLTPAGDYNEQFF. The full variable domain, with the rest looked up from reference TRBV7-3 and TRBJ2-1, is GAGVSQTPSNKVTEKGKYVELRCDPISGHTALYWYRQSLGQGPEFLIYFQGTGAADDSGLPNDRFFAVRPEGSVSTLKIQRTERGDSAVYLCASSLTPAGDYNEQFFGPGTRLTVL.

In DNA, the CDR3 is TGTGCCAGCAGTCCACAGGGGGCCTATTATACGCAGTATTTT. Protein sequence: CASSPQGAYYTQYF. V and J are TRBV27 and TRBJ2-3, with 9 nucleotides matching TRBD1. Germline-derived CDR1 and CDR2 are MNHEY and SMNVEV (reference sequence). The trim removed 5 bases at V and 7 bases at J, leaving 7 bases unmatched. The CDR3 is 14 residues long.

This rearrangement joins TRBV24-1 to TRBJ2-5; TRBD1 is a possible D gene (6 bases). The V and J ends lost 6 bases and 5 bases respectively, with 15 bases between them. This CDR3 is built from 14 residues. The germline V gene encodes CDR1 KGHDR and CDR2 SFDVKD. The CDR3 is CATSPKGEFETQYF. CDR3 in DNA: TGTGCCACCAGTCCAAAGGGGGAGTTCGAGACCCAGTACTTC.

V usage is TRBV5-4 and J usage is TRBJ2-7, with D possibly being TRBD2 (5 bases). Germline V gene lookup returns CDR1 SGHNT and CDR2 YYREEE (reference sequence). CDR3 size: 15 residues. Trimming stripped 0 bases from V and 0 bases from J, with 10 bases between. The CDR3 is CASSLGPGNSYEQYF. The CDR3 region has the DNA TGTGCCAGCAGCTTGGGCCCGGGAAACTCCTACGAGCAGTACTTC.

In the case of this clone: This same CDR3 is encoded by further DNA sequences in the sample. The chain links TRBV6-2 or TRBV6-3 to TRBJ1-5; perhaps TRBD1 as D (6 bases). The CDR3 has 15 residues. Germline CDR1 MNHEY, CDR2 SVGEGT. The V end was cut by 3 bases, the J end by 0 bases, with 9 bases between. CDR3 in amino acids: CASSYRGYSNQPQHF. In DNA form, the CDR3 reads TGTGCCAGCAGTTATAGGGGGTATAGCAATCAGCCCCAGCATTTT.

The chain carries TRBV27 and TRBJ1-2, with a weak D call TRBD1 (5 bases). The V and J ends lost 5 bases and 5 bases respectively, with 24 bases between them. This CDR3 spans 17 amino acids. Germline V CDR1 and CDR2: MNHEY, SMNVEV (reference sequence). The CDR3 protein is CASSGEIGAGGPYGYTF. The CDR3 nucleotides are TGTGCCAGCAGTGGGGAAATCGGGGCTGGGGGACCGTATGGCTACACCTTC.

The V gene is TRBV7-2, the J gene TRBJ1-4; 11 positions match TRBD1. J gave up 7 bases and V 5 bases, and 3 bases lay outside the gene matches. Germline V lookup: CDR1 SGHTA, CDR2 FQGNSA. This CDR3 spans 14 amino acids. The CDR3 bases are TGTGCCAGCAGCCACGGGACAGGGGGTGAAAAACTGTTTTTT. It specifies CASSHGTGGEKLFF.

The genes are TRBV7-9 and TRBJ2-3; TRBD2 is a possible D gene (6 bases). V was trimmed by 9 bases and J by 0 bases, leaving 13 bases between them. CDR1 and CDR2 from the germline V gene are SEHNR and FQNEAQ (reference sequence). The CDR3 sequence is 14 residues long. In nucleotides, the CDR3 is TGTGCCAGGGTAGCGGTCGCTAGCACAGATACGCAGTATTTT. It codes for CARVAVASTDTQYF.

The chain joins TRBV19 to TRBJ2-3; no definite D call. Looked up from germline, CDR1 is LNHDA and CDR2 is SQIVND (reference sequence). Trimming removed 4 bases at V and 0 bases at J, with 11 bases between. CDR3 length equals 15 residues. As DNA, the CDR3 is TGTGCCAGTAGTAGACAAGATCCTAGCACAGATACGCAGTATTTT. Translated, it gives CASSRQDPSTDTQYF.

This clone was recorded once. The sample has other DNA sequences that encode this CDR3 too. This sequence joins TRBV19 and TRBJ2-5, with 7 bases fitting TRBD2. Germline V lookup: CDR1 LNHDA, CDR2 SQIVND (reference sequence). There are 13 residues in the CDR3. With V trimmed by 6 bases and J by 2 bases, 3 bases remained unmatched. The CDR3 DNA is TGTGCCAGTAGGGTCGGGGGGCAAGAGACCCAGTACTTC. Translating it yields CASRVGGQETQYF.

Here the CDR3 reads CASSLVQRFPKAKNIQYF. Written as DNA, the CDR3 is TGTGCCAGCAGCTTGGTACAGAGGTTCCCAAAAGCCAAAAACATTCAGTACTTC. The chain carries TRBV5-6 and TRBJ2-4; D gene ambiguous. Germline values: CDR1 SGHDT, CDR2 YYEEEE. The V gene lost 0 bases and the J gene lost 0 bases, with 16 bases spanning the gap. The CDR3 spans 18 residues.